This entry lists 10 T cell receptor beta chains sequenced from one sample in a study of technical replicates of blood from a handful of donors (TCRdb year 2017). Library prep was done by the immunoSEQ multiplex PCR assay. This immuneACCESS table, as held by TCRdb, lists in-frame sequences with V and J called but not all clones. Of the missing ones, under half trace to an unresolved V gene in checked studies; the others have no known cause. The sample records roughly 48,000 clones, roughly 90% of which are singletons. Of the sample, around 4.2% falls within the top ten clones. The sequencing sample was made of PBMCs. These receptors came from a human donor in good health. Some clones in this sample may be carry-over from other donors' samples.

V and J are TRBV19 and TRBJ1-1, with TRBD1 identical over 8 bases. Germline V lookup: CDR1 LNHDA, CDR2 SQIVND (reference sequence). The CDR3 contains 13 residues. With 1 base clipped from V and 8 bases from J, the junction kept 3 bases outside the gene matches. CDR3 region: CASSIAPGGEAFF. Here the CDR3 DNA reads TGTGCCAGTAGTATAGCCCCAGGGGGCGAAGCTTTCTTT.

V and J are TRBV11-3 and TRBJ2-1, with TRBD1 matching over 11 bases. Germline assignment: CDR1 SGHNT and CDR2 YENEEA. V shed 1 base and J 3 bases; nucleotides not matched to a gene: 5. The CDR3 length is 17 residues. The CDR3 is CASSLGWGQGGYNEQFF. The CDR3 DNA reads TGTGCCAGCAGCTTAGGGTGGGGACAGGGGGGCTACAATGAGCAGTTCTTC.

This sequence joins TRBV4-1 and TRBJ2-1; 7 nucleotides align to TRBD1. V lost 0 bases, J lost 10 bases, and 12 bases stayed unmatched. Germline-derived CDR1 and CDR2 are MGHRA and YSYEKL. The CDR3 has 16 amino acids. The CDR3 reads CASSQDIAGGKGEQFF. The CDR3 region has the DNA TGCGCCAGCAGCCAAGATATCGCAGGGGGAAAGGGAGAGCAGTTCTTC.

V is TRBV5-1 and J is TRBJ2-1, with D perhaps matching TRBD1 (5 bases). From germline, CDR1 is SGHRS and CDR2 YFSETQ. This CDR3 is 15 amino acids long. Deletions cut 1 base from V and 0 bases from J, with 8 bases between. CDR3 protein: CASSLLGDSYNEQFF. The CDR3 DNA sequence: TGCGCCAGCAGCTTGCTAGGGGACTCCTACAATGAGCAGTTCTTC.

CDR3 region: CASSLIRSTADTQYF. The CDR3 DNA is TGTGCCAGCAGCTTAATCCGTTCTACCGCAGATACGCAGTATTTT. This chain links TRBV11-2 with TRBJ2-3; no clear D. The length of the CDR3 is 15 residues. Germline V gene data show CDR1 as SGHAT and CDR2 as FQNNGV. The V gene lost 2 bases and the J gene lost 4 bases, with 13 bases spanning the gap.

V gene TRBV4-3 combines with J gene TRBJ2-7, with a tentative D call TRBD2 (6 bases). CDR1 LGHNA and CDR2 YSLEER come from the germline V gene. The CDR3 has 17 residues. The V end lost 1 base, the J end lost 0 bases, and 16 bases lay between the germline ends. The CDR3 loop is CASSQARGSGTSYEQYF. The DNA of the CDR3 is TGCGCCAGCAGCCAAGCAAGGGGTAGCGGAACCTCCTACGAGCAGTACTTC.

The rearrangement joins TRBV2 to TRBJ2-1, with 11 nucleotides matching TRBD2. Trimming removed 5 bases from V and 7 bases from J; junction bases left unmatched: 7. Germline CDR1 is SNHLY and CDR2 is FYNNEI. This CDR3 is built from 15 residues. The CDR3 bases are TGTGCCAGCAGTACTAGCGGGAGTTTGGCGAATGAGCAGTTCTTC. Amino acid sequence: CASSTSGSLANEQFF.

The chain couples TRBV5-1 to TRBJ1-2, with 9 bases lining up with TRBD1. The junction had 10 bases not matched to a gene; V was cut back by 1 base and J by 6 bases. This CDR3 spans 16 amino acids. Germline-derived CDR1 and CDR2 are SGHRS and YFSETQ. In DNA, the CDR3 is TGCGCCAGCAGCTTGCCCACTCCAGACAGGGGGGATGGCTACACCTTC. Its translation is CASSLPTPDRGDGYTF.

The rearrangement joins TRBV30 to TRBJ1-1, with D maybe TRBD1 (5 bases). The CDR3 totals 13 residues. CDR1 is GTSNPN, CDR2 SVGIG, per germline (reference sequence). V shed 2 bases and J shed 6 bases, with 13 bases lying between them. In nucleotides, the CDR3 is TGTGCCTGGAGTCCGGGAGGGACGCCTGAAGCTTTCTTT. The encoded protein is CAWSPGGTPEAFF. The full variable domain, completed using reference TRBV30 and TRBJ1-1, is SQTIHQWPATLVQPVGSPLSLECTVEGTSNPNLYWYRQAAGRGLQLLFYSVGIGQISSEVPQNLSASRPQDRQFILSSKKLLLSDSGFYLCAWSPGGTPEAFFGQGTRLTVV.

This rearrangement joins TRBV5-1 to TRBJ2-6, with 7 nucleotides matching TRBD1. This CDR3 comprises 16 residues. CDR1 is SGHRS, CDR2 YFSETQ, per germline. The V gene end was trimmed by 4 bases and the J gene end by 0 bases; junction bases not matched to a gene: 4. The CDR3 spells CASSLDRSSGANVLTF. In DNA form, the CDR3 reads TGCGCCAGCAGCCTGGACAGGAGCTCTGGGGCCAACGTCCTGACTTTC.